This entry lists 5 T cell receptor beta chains sequenced from one sample in a study of T cells in Graves' hyperthyroidism and ophthalmopathy. Amplified TCR beta CDR3 regions derived from RNA transcripts. In the first-round RT-PCR of the TCR CDR3, the HTBI primer set was used. One entry per CDR3 protein results from TCRdb running MiXCR on the multiplex PCR reads. The repertoire holds around 540,000 distinct CDR3 sequences, with 15% to 20% as singletons. The sample comprised blood. These receptor sequences come from a woman younger than 45 with Graves' ophthalmopathy.

The rearrangement joins TRBV25-1 to TRBJ1-6; tentatively, D is TRBD1 (6 bases). The V end lost 7 bases, the J end lost 8 bases, and 24 bases lay between the germline ends. This CDR3 is built from 17 residues. Germline-derived CDR1 and CDR2 are MGHDK and SYGVNS. Written as DNA, the CDR3 is TGTGCCAGCACTCAGACAAAGACAGGTCTTCTGGATTCACCCCTCCACTTT. Its protein is CASTQTKTGLLDSPLHF. The complete variable domain, with remaining parts taken from reference TRBV25-1 and TRBJ1-6, reads EADIYQTPRYLVIGTGKKITLECSQTMGHDKMYWYQQDPGMELHLIHYSYGVNSTEKGDLSSESTVSRIRTEHFPLTLESARPSHTSQYLCASTQTKTGLLDSPLHFGNGTRLTVT.

This clonotype occurred many times. The V call is TRBV5-6, the J call TRBJ2-7, with D perhaps matching TRBD2 (6 bases). The germline V gene has CDR1 SGHDT and CDR2 YYEEEE. Trimming left V 1 base short and J 3 bases short, with 17 bases between. The CDR3 consists of 16 residues. In nucleotides, the CDR3 is TGTGCCAGCAGCTTGAGTTGGCGTCAGGACTACTACGAGCAGTACTTC. Encoded protein: CASSLSWRQDYYEQYF.

This clonotype was counted ten times or more. The J gene is TRBJ2-1, the V gene TRBV18; D unclear. Germline assignment: CDR1 KGHSH and CDR2 LQKENI. V lost 3 bases and J lost 3, with 6 bases in between. The CDR3 spans 13 residues. CDR3 protein: CASSPLFYNEQFF. DNA for the CDR3: TGTGCCAGCTCACCCCTATTCTACAATGAGCAGTTCTTC.

This clonotype turned up a few times. The chain couples TRBV10-3 to TRBJ2-7, with TRBD2 matching 9 bases. The CDR3 runs to 15 residues. Germline V gene sequence: CDR1 ENHRY, CDR2 SYGVKD. The V and J ends lost 7 bases and 3 bases, in that order; junction bases with no gene match: 10. The CDR3 nucleotides read TGTGCCATCACCGACATAGCGGGAGCGGTCTACGAGCAGTACTTC. It codes for CAITDIAGAVYEQYF.

The table lists this clonotype with many counts. The chain has TRBV2 and TRBJ2-3, with 9 bases that match TRBD2. This CDR3 is built from 14 residues. V was clipped by 11 bases and J by 2 bases; unmatched bases: 8. In germline, CDR1 is SNHLY, CDR2 FYNNEI. This CDR3 reads CAGQTSGNTDTQYF. The CDR3 nucleotides read TGTGCCGGCCAGACTAGCGGCAACACAGATACGCAGTATTTT.